This T cell receptor (beta chain) came from a study of blood T cell repertoires in COVID-19. Turning to the study itself: There were acute and convalescent COVID-19 samples, and they came from the United States, Italy and Spain. Sources were T cells, B-cell-depleted T cells, or PBMCs; the material itself was cDNA or gDNA.

This CDR3 contains 15 residues. The V end was cut by 0 bases, the J end by 4 bases, with 11 bases between. Germline CDR1 reads SGDLS; CDR2 reads YYNGEE. This clone has a single count. Libraries were prepared by immunoSEQ multiplex PCR; TCRdb keeps only in-frame clonotypes and omits some of them. Seen here are around 280,000 clones, around nine tenths observed once, and the top ten hold approximately 10%. Sequencing was done on a sample of peripheral blood. J is TRBJ1-3 and V is TRBV9; perhaps TRBD1 as D (5 bases). The sequence derives from a woman aged 30 to 39 with COVID-19, enrolled during active disease. CDR3 residues: CASSVDFRGGNTIYF. The CDR3 coding sequence is TGTGCCAGCAGCGTAGATTTTCGGGGGGGAAACACCATATATTTT.